The 7 T cell receptor beta chains in this list originate from one sample, sequenced in a study of siplizumab effects on memory and regulatory T cells. Repertoires were generated with immunoSEQ multiplex PCR, while TCRdb's copy carries only in-frame clones and drops some. The sample has some 90,000 clones, 80% to 90% seen once. The material sequenced was CD4+ T cells sorted from blood. Source of these receptors: a human donor in good health.

The chain joins TRBV28 to TRBJ1-2, with D possibly being TRBD1 (6 bases). This CDR3 is built from 12 residues. V lost 3 bases and J lost 7, with 9 bases in between. Germline V gene lookup returns CDR1 MDHEN and CDR2 SYDVKM. CDR3 sequence: CASSFRTAGYTF. Written as DNA, the CDR3 is TGTGCCAGCAGTTTTAGGACAGCTGGCTACACCTTC.

DNA for the CDR3: TGCGCCAGCAGAGGGGGGAGTCGGCGGGAGGGCCTCTATGAGCAGTTCTTC. Amino acids: CASRGGSRREGLYEQFF. V usage is TRBV10-1 and J usage is TRBJ2-1; 9 nucleotides match TRBD2. The CDR3 contains 17 residues. V shed 6 bases, J shed 8 bases, and the junction held 17 bases outside the gene matches. From germline, CDR1 is WNHNN and CDR2 SYGVQD (reference sequence).

The CDR3 region has the DNA TGCGCCAGCAGATGGGGACTAGTGACCGGGGAGCTGTTTTTT. This gives the protein CASRWGLVTGELFF. The rearrangement uses TRBV4-1 and TRBJ2-2, with 8 positions matching TRBD2. This CDR3 is 14 amino acids long. Germline V gene lookup returns CDR1 MGHRA and CDR2 YSYEKL. The junction had 5 bases not matched to a gene; V was cut back by 6 bases and J by 5 bases.

The V and J genes are TRBV5-1 and TRBJ2-7; 7 bases are shared with TRBD1. The V segment lost 0 bases and the J segment 6 bases; nucleotides outside the gene matches: 3. The CDR3 length is 13 residues. CDR1 and CDR2 (germline): SGHRS, YFSETQ. The DNA of the CDR3 is TGCGCCAGCAGCTTGGACAGGGGCGCCGAGCAGTACTTC. Translation gives CASSLDRGAEQYF.

The rearrangement links TRBV5-4 to TRBJ1-2, with D perhaps matching TRBD1 (5 bases). V lost 4 bases, J lost 8 bases, and 18 bases lay in between. The CDR3 covers 14 residues. CDR1 is SGHNT and CDR2 is YYREEE in the germline V gene (reference sequence). The CDR3 region is CASSPGRYLGGYTF. CDR3 bases: TGTGCCAGCAGCCCGGGACGCTACCTCGGAGGCTACACCTTC. Full variable domain (rest looked up from reference TRBV5-4 and TRBJ1-2): ETGVTQSPTHLIKTRGQQVTLRCSSQSGHNTVSWYQQALGQGPQFIFQYYREEENGRGNFPPRFSGLQFPNYSSELNVNALELDDSALYLCASSPGRYLGGYTFGSGTRLTVV.

The chain is built from TRBV5-1 and TRBJ2-7, with D tentatively TRBD1 (7 bases). Germline CDR1 is SGHRS and CDR2 is YFSETQ. The CDR3 covers 15 residues. The V and J ends lost 0 bases and 1 base respectively, with 11 bases between them. CDR3 region: CASSLDAGGSYEQYF. The CDR3 region has the DNA TGCGCCAGCAGCTTGGATGCAGGGGGGTCCTACGAGCAGTACTTC.

The V gene is TRBV5-1, the J gene TRBJ2-7, with TRBD2 identical over 10 bases. With 0 bases clipped from V and 4 bases from J, the junction kept 7 bases outside the gene matches. The CDR3 sequence is 16 residues long. Per the germline V gene, CDR1 is SGHRS and CDR2 is YFSETQ. Here the CDR3 reads CASSLAGGTSVYEQYF. The CDR3, as DNA: TGCGCCAGCAGCTTGGCGGGGGGGACTAGCGTATACGAGCAGTACTTC.